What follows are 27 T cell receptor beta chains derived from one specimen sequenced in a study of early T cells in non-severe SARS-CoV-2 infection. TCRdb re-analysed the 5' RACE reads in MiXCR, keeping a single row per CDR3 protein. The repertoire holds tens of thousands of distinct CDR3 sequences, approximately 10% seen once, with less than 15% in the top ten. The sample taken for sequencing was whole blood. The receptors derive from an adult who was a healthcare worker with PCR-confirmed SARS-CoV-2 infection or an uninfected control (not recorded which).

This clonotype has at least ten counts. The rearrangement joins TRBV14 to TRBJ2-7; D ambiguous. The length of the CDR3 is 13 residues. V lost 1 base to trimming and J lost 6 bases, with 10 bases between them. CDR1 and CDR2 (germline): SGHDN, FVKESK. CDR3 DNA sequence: TGTGCCAGCAGCCAAGTAAAGGTGGGCGAGCAGTACTTC. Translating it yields CASSQVKVGEQYF.

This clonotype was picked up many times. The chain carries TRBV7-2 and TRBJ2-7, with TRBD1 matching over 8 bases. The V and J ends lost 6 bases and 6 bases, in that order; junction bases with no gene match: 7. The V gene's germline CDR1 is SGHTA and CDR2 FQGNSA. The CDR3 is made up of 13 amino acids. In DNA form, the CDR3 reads TGTGCCAGCAGACGGACAGGGACGTTCGAGCAGTACTTC. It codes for CASRRTGTFEQYF.

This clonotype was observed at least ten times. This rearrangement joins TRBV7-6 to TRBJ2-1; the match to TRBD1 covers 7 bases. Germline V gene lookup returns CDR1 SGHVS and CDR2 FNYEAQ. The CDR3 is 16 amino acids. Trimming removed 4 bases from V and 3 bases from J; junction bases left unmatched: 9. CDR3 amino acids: CASSSPGQRVYNEQFF. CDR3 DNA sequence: TGTGCCAGCAGCTCCCCGGGACAGAGGGTCTACAATGAGCAGTTCTTC.

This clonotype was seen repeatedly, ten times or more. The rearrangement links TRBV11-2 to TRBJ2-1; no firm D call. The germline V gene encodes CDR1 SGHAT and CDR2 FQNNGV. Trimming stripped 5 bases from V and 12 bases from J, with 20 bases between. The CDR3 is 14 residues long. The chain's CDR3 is CASSPPGPQRWQFF. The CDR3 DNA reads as TGTGCCAGCAGCCCCCCAGGTCCTCAGAGGTGGCAGTTCTTC.

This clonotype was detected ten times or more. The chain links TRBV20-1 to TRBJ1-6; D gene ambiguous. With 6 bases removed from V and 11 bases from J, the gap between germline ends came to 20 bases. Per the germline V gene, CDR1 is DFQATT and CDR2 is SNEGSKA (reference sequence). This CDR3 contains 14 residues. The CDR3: CSAPQAGRSAPLHF. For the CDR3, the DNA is TGCAGTGCCCCTCAGGCGGGCAGGTCGGCACCCCTCCACTTT.

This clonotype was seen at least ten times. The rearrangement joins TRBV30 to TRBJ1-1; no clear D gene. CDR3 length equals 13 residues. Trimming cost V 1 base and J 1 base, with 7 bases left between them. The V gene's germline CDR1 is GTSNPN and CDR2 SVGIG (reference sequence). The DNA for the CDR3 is TGTGCCTGGAGTGCATTCAAGAACACTGAAGCTTTCTTT. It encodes CAWSAFKNTEAFF.

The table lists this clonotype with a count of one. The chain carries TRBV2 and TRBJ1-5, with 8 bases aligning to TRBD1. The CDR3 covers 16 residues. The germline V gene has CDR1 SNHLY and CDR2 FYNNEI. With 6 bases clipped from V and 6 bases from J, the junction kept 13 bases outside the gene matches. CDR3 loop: CASRKDRDVFAQPQHF. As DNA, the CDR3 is TGTGCCAGCAGGAAGGACAGGGACGTATTTGCTCAGCCCCAGCATTTT.

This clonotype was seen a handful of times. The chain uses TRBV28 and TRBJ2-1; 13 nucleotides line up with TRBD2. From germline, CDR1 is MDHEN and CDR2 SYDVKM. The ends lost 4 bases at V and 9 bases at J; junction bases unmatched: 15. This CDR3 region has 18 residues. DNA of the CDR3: TGTGCCAGCAGTTCCCTTAACCCTACTAGCGGGGGGGCCGCTGAGCAGTTCTTC. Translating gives CASSSLNPTSGGAAEQFF.

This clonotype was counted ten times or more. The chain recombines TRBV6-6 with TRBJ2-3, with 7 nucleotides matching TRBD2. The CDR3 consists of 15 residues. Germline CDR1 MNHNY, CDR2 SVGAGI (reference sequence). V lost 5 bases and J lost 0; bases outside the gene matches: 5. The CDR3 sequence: CASSPTGGSTDTQYF. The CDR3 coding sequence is TGTGCCAGCAGTCCCACCGGGGGGAGCACAGATACGCAGTATTTT.

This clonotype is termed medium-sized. The CDR3 DNA is TGTGCCAGCAGTCTACAGGGTGCAGATACGCAGTATTTT. This translates into CASSLQGADTQYF. The rearrangement joins TRBV6-5 to TRBJ2-3; TRBD1 is a possible D gene (6 bases). V lost 5 bases and J 4 bases, leaving 10 bases between the germline ends. Germline CDR1 MNHEY, CDR2 SVGAGI. The CDR3 contains 13 residues.

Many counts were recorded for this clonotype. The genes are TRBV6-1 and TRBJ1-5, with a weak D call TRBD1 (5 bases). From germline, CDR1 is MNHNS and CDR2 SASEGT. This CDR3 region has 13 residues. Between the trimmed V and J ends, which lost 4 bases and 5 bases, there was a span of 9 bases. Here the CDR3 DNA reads TGTGCCAGCAGTGCCTTCAGGGATCAGCCCCAGCATTTT. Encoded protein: CASSAFRDQPQHF.

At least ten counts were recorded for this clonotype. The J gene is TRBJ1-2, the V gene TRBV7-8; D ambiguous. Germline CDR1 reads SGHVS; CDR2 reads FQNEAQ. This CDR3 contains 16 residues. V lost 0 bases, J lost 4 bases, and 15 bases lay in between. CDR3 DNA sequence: TGTGCCAGCAGCTTAGCGCCGACCACGGAATCCTATGGCTACACCTTC. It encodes CASSLAPTTESYGYTF.

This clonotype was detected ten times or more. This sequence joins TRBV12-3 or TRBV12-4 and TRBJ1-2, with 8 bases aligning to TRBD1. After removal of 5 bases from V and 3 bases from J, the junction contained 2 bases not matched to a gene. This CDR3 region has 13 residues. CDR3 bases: TGTGCCAGCAGTGGACAGGGCTACTATGGCTACACCTTC. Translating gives CASSGQGYYGYTF.

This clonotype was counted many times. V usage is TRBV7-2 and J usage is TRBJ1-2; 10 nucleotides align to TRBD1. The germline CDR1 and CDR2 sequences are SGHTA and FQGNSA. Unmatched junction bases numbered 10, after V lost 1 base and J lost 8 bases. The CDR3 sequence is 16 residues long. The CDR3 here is CASSLGTGGNSVGYTF. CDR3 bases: TGTGCCAGCAGCTTAGGGACAGGGGGAAATAGTGTCGGCTACACCTTC.

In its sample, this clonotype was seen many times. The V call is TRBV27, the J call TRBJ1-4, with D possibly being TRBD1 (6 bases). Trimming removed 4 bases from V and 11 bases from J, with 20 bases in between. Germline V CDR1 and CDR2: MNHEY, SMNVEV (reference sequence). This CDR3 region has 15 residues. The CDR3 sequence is CASSWGGSGGAKLFF. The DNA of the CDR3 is TGTGCCAGCAGTTGGGGCGGATCCGGGGGGGCTAAACTGTTTTTT.

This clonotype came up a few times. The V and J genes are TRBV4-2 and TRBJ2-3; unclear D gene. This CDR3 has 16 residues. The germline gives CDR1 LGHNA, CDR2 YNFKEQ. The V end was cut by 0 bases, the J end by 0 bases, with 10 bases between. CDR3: CASSQEAASSTDTQYF. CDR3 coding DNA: TGTGCCAGCAGCCAAGAGGCAGCGTCTAGCACAGATACGCAGTATTTT.

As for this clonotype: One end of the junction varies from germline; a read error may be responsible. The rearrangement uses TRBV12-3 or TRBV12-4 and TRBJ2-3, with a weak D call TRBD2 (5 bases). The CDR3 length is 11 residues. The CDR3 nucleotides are TGTGCCAGCACCCCGCGGGCTCTGGGATTTTTT. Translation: CASTPRALGFF.

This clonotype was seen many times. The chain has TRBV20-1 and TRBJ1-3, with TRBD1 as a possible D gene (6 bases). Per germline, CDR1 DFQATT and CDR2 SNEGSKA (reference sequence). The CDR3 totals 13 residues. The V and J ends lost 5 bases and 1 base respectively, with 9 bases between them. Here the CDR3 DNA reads TGCAGTGCTTCCAGGGGTTCTGGAAACACCATATATTTT. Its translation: CSASRGSGNTIYF.

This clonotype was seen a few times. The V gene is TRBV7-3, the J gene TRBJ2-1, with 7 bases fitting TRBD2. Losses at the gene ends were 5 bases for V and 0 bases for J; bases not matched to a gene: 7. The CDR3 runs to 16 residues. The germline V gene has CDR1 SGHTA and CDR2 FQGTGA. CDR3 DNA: TGTGCCAGCAGCCCAACCGGCGGGGGCTCCTACAATGAGCAGTTCTTC. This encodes CASSPTGGGSYNEQFF.

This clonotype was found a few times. CDR3 DNA: TGCAGTGCTAGAGAGTCTGGCCTCGAGCAGTACTTC. Translation: CSARESGLEQYF. The chain employs TRBV20-1 and TRBJ2-7; no clear D. CDR1 and CDR2 (germline): DFQATT, SNEGSKA (reference sequence). The CDR3 is made up of 12 amino acids. Trimming took 0 bases from V and 6 from J, leaving 9 bases between them.

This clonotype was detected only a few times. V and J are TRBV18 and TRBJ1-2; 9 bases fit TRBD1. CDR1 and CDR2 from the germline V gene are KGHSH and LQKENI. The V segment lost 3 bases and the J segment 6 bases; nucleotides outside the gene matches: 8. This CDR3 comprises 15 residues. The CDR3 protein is CASSPLDRGMDGYTF. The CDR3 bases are TGTGCCAGCTCACCCCTGGACAGGGGAATGGATGGCTACACCTTC.

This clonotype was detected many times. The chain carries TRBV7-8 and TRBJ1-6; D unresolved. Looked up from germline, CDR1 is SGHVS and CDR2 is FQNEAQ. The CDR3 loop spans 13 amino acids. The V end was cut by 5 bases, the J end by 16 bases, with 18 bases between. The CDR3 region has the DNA TGTGCCAGCAGCAGCGTCCATCTGGGAGGTCTCCACTTT. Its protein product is CASSSVHLGGLHF.

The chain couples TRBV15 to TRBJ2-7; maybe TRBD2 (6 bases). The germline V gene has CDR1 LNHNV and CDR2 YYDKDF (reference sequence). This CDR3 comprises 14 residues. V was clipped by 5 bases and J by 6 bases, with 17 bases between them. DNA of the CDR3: TGTGCCACCAGCTCCAGAGAACTAGCCTCCGAGCAGTACTTC. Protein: CATSSRELASEQYF.

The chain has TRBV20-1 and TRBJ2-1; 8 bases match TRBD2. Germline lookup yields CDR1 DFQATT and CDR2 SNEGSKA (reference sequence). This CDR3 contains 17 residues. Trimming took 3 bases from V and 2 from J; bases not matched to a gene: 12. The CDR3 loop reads CSASVRGGRSTYNEQFF. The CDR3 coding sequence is TGCAGTGCTAGTGTACGGGGGGGCCGTTCAACCTACAATGAGCAGTTCTTC.

CDR3 DNA sequence: TGCAGCGTTGAAAGCCGACTCAGGGTGCCTAGCACAGATACGCAGTATTTT. Its translation is CSVESRLRVPSTDTQYF. The rearrangement links TRBV29-1 to TRBJ2-3; a weak D match, TRBD1 (5 bases). The CDR3 covers 17 residues. Per germline, CDR1 SQVTM and CDR2 ANQGSEA. V was clipped by 2 bases and J by 0 bases, with 18 bases between them.

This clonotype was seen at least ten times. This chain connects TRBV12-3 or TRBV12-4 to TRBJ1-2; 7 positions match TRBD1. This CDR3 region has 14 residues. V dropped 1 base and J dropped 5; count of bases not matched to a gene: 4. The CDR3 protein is CASSLDRGAYGYTF. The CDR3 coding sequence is TGTGCCAGCAGTTTAGACAGGGGCGCTTATGGCTACACCTTC.

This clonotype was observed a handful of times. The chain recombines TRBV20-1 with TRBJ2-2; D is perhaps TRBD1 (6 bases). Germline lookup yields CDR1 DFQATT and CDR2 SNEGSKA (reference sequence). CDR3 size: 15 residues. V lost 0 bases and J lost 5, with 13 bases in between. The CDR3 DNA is TGCAGTGCTAGAGATCAGGGGCGCGCGACCGGGGAGCTGTTTTTT. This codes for CSARDQGRATGELFF.